This is a list of T cell receptor beta chains from one sample in a study of cytomegalovirus exposure and HLA in healthy donors. TCRdb's copy holds only in-frame clones and misses some; the assay was immunoSEQ multiplex PCR. The sample holds more than 90,000 clones, more than 70% seen once. Sequences were obtained from PBMCs. Source of these receptors: a man aged 18 to 29 in good health and CMV-seronegative. The CDR3 runs from the conserved cysteine through the conserved F or W. The D gene is left open where the match is weak. Clone size is shown for a subset of rows, as once, few, many or a class of expanded clone.

d_gene: -; v_gene: TRBV28; j_gene: TRBJ2-3; abundance: -; CDR3aa: CASSFRGASTDTQYF; CDR3nt: TGTGCCAGCAGTTTTCGGGGGGCTAGCACAGATACGCAGTATTTT
d_gene: -; v_gene: TRBV6-1; j_gene: TRBJ1-2; abundance: -; CDR3aa: CASSPEGGASYGYTF; CDR3nt: TGTGCCAGCAGTCCCGAAGGGGGGGCTAGCTATGGCTACACCTTC
d_gene: -; v_gene: TRBV28; j_gene: TRBJ1-1; abundance: -; CDR3aa: CASRSPGSGTEAFF; CDR3nt: TGTGCCAGCCGTTCCCCAGGGTCGGGCACTGAAGCTTTCTTT
d_gene: -; v_gene: TRBV13; j_gene: TRBJ2-5; abundance: -; CDR3aa: CASSRRTNQETQYF; CDR3nt: TGTGCCAGCAGCAGACGGACAAACCAAGAGACCCAGTACTTC
d_gene: TRBD1; v_gene: TRBV7-9; j_gene: TRBJ1-5; abundance: -; CDR3aa: CASSSDREGNQPQHF; CDR3nt: TGTGCCAGCAGCTCGGACAGGGAGGGTAATCAGCCCCAGCATTTT
d_gene: -; v_gene: TRBV1; j_gene: TRBJ2-3; abundance: once; CDR3aa: CTSSQPQNRGTGDTDTQYF; CDR3nt: TGCACCAGCAGCCAACCCCAGAATCGCGGGACAGGGGATACAGATACGCAGTATTTT
d_gene: TRBD1; v_gene: TRBV5-6; j_gene: TRBJ1-2; abundance: -; CDR3aa: CASSPGTGGVVYGYTF; CDR3nt: TGTGCCAGCAGCCCTGGGACAGGGGGCGTGGTGTATGGCTACACCTTC
d_gene: -; v_gene: TRBV19; j_gene: TRBJ1-5; abundance: -; CDR3aa: CASSIPYQPQHF; CDR3nt: TGTGCCAGTAGTATACCGTATCAGCCCCAGCATTTT
d_gene: TRBD1; v_gene: TRBV30; j_gene: TRBJ2-7; abundance: few; CDR3aa: CAWSWTGPYEQYF; CDR3nt: TGTGCCTGGAGTTGGACAGGACCCTACGAGCAGTACTTC
d_gene: -; v_gene: TRBV5-1; j_gene: TRBJ2-7; abundance: -; CDR3aa: CASSITDRISYEQYF; CDR3nt: TGCGCCAGCAGCATCACCGACAGAATCTCCTACGAGCAGTACTTC
d_gene: TRBD1; v_gene: TRBV14; j_gene: TRBJ1-2; abundance: -; CDR3aa: CASSQALTGGSRRNGYTF; CDR3nt: TGTGCCAGCAGCCAAGCCCTGACAGGGGGCTCGAGGCGGAATGGCTACACCTTC